The following is a T cell receptor beta chain sequence with its context. Its specificity is unknown. Each TCR beta library was made by quantitative 5'-RACE that incorporated molecular barcodes. MiXCR was run by TCRdb on the 5' RACE reads, yielding one entry per CDR3 protein. This sample carries approximately 400,000 distinct CDR3 sequences, more than 25% of them seen once, and the ten largest clones take about 1%. The sample comes from a study of CD8 T cells in ankylosing spondylitis. Whole-study findings and limits: CD8+ disease-linked clones were present at relatively low frequencies in blood. Some of the motif variants had earlier been found in reactive arthritis patients' fluid and blood. What seemed typical of ankylosing spondylitis blood was a TCR beta motif built from several highly homologous variants.

Germline CDR1 reads SGDLS; CDR2 reads YYNGEE. The CDR3 totals 16 residues. The germline V and J ends were trimmed by 0 bases and 6 bases, with 13 bases remaining between them. The receptor comes from a male donor with ankylosing spondylitis. Sequenced sample: blood, either unsorted or a sorted T cell fraction (not recorded which). This rearrangement joins TRBV9 to TRBJ1-6, with D uncertain. The CDR3 nucleotides read TGTGCCAGCAGCGTAGGCCCTGGCGGGCGTAATTCACCCCTCCACTTT. This codes for CASSVGPGGRNSPLHF.